These 2 T cell receptor beta chains were sequenced from one sample in a study of T cells in Graves' hyperthyroidism and ophthalmopathy. TCR beta CDR3 sequences were amplified from RNA transcripts. The HTBI primer set drove a first-round RT-PCR of the TCR CDR3. Each CDR3 protein gets one entry after TCRdb re-called the multiplex PCR reads with MiXCR. The sample yields some 550,000 distinct CDR3 sequences, more than 15% seen once. Source material: blood. The receptor source for this set is a woman in her forties with Graves' ophthalmopathy.

This clonotype has a count of ten or more. V is TRBV18 and J is TRBJ1-5; D is undetermined. From germline, CDR1 is KGHSH and CDR2 LQKENI. This CDR3 spans 16 amino acids. Trimming took 3 bases from V and 1 from J, leaving 13 bases between them. CDR3 loop: CASSPDRPRSNQPQHF. The CDR3 DNA sequence: TGTGCCAGCTCACCCGACCGACCCAGAAGCAATCAGCCCCAGCATTTT.

The chain joins TRBV24-1 to TRBJ2-3; a weak D match, TRBD2 (6 bases). The CDR3 runs to 18 residues. Germline-derived CDR1 and CDR2 are KGHDR and SFDVKD. Trimming removed 2 bases from V and 0 bases from J, with 17 bases in between. In nucleotides, the CDR3 is TGTGCCACCAGTGATTCCTTGACGGCGGGGTCTAGCACAGATACGCAGTATTTT. It codes for CATSDSLTAGSSTDTQYF.